The clone carrying this TCR beta chain appeared a few times. The antigen is unknown. This entry belongs to a study of vaccination and CD4 T cells after COVID-19. Study-wide background: Overlapping spike pools from SARS-CoV-2 and HCoV-NL63, HCoV-OC43 and HCoV-229E served as culture stimuli.

Specified treatment: approximately nine-day PBMC culture with coronavirus spike peptide pools or control peptides (ViraFEST assay). Sequence data for DNA of cultured CD4+ T cells were generated by the Oncomine TCR Beta short-read assay. A single record per CDR3 protein comes from TCRdb applying MiXCR to the PCR reads. The sample holds about 25,000 distinct CDR3 sequences, around 45% seen once. General observations from the study: A nonsignificant median increase from around 21 to 38 SARS-CoV-2-reactive clonotypes was observed.

The CDR3 contains 14 residues. With 9 bases removed from V and 3 bases from J, the gap between germline ends came to 18 bases. Germline CDR1 is SGHAT and CDR2 is FQNNGV. The receptor was derived from a human donor who had recovered from COVID-19. Specimen: CD4+ T cells from blood, cultured in vitro. V usage is TRBV11-2 and J usage is TRBJ2-7; D possibly corresponds to TRBD1 (6 bases). CDR3 region: CASGGPGADYEQYF. CDR3 DNA sequence: TGTGCCAGTGGAGGCCCAGGGGCGGACTACGAGCAGTACTTC.